The 23 T cell receptor beta chains in this list originate from one sample, sequenced in a study of T cells in Graves' hyperthyroidism and ophthalmopathy. Amplification of TCR beta CDR3 regions used RNA as the template. The HTBI primer set drove a first-round RT-PCR of the TCR CDR3. TCRdb ran MiXCR on the multiplex PCR reads and lists one entry per CDR3 protein. The table includes 200,000 to 250,000 distinct CDR3 sequences, 17% detected once. The sequenced sample was blood. All receptors come from a man aged 50 or older with Graves' hyperthyroidism.

V and J are TRBV4-3 and TRBJ2-3; no clear D gene. CDR3 length: 14 amino acids. The ends were cut back, 2 bases at V and 0 bases at J, with 6 bases in the middle. Germline values: CDR1 LGHNA, CDR2 YSLEER. This CDR3 is CASSQLSSTDTQYF. The CDR3 nucleotides are TGCGCCAGCAGCCAACTTTCTAGCACAGATACGCAGTATTTT.

This clonotype was detected ten times or more. The chain has TRBV3-1 and TRBJ2-5; 13 positions match TRBD2. CDR1 is LGHDT, CDR2 YNNKEL, per germline (reference sequence). The CDR3 is 16 amino acids. Trimming cost V 5 bases and J 5 bases; bases outside gene matches: 8. The CDR3 loop reads CASSTPGLAGRETQYF. CDR3 bases: TGTGCCAGCAGCACTCCGGGACTAGCGGGACGGGAGACCCAGTACTTC.

This clonotype turned up a few times. The rearrangement joins TRBV20-1 to TRBJ1-4; no clear D gene. Germline loops: CDR1 DFQATT, CDR2 SNEGSKA (reference sequence). V was shortened by 4 bases and J by 10 bases, with 13 bases between the two germline ends. The CDR3 is 12 amino acids. CDR3 coding DNA: TGCAGTGCTAACGGCGAGGAAGGAAAACTGTTTTTT. Translation gives CSANGEEGKLFF.

This clonotype was detected ten times or more. The CDR3 loop is CASSQRRDQETQYF. In DNA form, the CDR3 reads TGTGCCAGCAGCCAACGACGTGACCAAGAGACCCAGTACTTC. The rearrangement joins TRBV7-9 to TRBJ2-5; D ambiguous. The CDR3 has 14 residues. V was pared by 5 bases and J by 0 bases, with 10 bases between. Germline V gene lookup returns CDR1 SEHNR and CDR2 FQNEAQ (reference sequence).

This chain connects TRBV4-1 to TRBJ2-7; 8 bases align to TRBD2. Germline V gene lookup returns CDR1 MGHRA and CDR2 YSYEKL. The CDR3 is 15 amino acids. V lost 2 bases to trimming and J lost 7 bases; unmatched junction nucleotides: 10. The CDR3 sequence: CASSQSQLADREQYF. For the CDR3, the DNA is TGCGCCAGCAGCCAATCCCAACTAGCGGACCGGGAGCAGTACTTC.

This sequence joins TRBV11-2 and TRBJ2-1; 11 bases line up with TRBD2. V shed 6 bases and J 8 bases; nucleotides not matched to a gene: 12. The CDR3 contains 16 residues. Germline V gene lookup returns CDR1 SGHAT and CDR2 FQNNGV. CDR3 in DNA: TGTGCCAGCAGTTTTTCACGACTAGCGGGAATCCATGAGCAGTTCTTC. Translation: CASSFSRLAGIHEQFF.

V is TRBV20-1 and J is TRBJ1-1; D gene uncertain. The ends were cut back, 1 base at V and 8 bases at J, with 8 bases in the middle. CDR1 and CDR2 from the germline V gene are DFQATT and SNEGSKA (reference sequence). The CDR3 has 11 amino acids. Here the CDR3 reads CSARAEGEAFF. DNA for the CDR3: TGCAGTGCTAGAGCGGAGGGCGAAGCTTTCTTT.

This chain uses TRBV5-1 with TRBJ2-3, with a tentative D call TRBD1 (5 bases). The J call may be wrong; the DNA end is better matched by TRBJ1-5. CDR1 and CDR2 (germline): SGHRS, YFSETQ. CDR3 length equals 13 residues. The CDR3 loop reads CASSPDTTDTQHF. The DNA for the CDR3 is TGCGCCAGCAGCCCGGACACCACAGATACGCAGCATTTT.

This clonotype was observed at least ten times. The chain uses TRBV3-1 and TRBJ2-5; D is ambiguous. The CDR3 is 16 residues long. Germline V gene lookup returns CDR1 LGHDT and CDR2 YNNKEL (reference sequence). Trimming cost V 0 bases and J 2 bases, with 13 bases left between them. The CDR3 loop is CASSQEHRASQETQYF. DNA of the CDR3: TGTGCCAGCAGCCAAGAACACAGAGCCTCTCAAGAGACCCAGTACTTC.

This clonotype was found a few times. The V and J genes are TRBV9 and TRBJ2-5; D is possibly TRBD2 (6 bases). CDR3 length: 14 amino acids. The V end was cut by 3 bases, the J end by 3 bases, with 12 bases between. Germline V CDR1 and CDR2: SGDLS, YYNGEE. The CDR3 region has the DNA TGTGCCAGCAGCGAGGGACTCATTAAAGAGACCCAGTACTTC. Encoded protein: CASSEGLIKETQYF.

This clonotype was counted between two and nine times. CDR3 sequence (DNA): TGTGCCACCAGTGATGACCGGGACAGACCCTACGAGCAGTACTTC. Translation: CATSDDRDRPYEQYF. The chain joins TRBV24-1 to TRBJ2-7, with 7 bases matching TRBD1. The CDR3 runs to 15 residues. Losses at the gene ends were 3 bases for V and 2 bases for J; bases not matched to a gene: 6. Germline CDR1 is KGHDR and CDR2 is SFDVKD.

This clonotype was seen only a few times. A much larger clone lies one base from this, so it may be a read error. The rearrangement joins TRBV28 to TRBJ1-1; no reliable D call. This CDR3 region has 12 residues. Germline V CDR1 and CDR2: MDHEN, SYDVKM. Trimming removed 4 bases at V and 12 bases at J, with 15 bases between. This chain's CDR3 is CASSSNGVLSFF. The CDR3 DNA follows: TGTGCCAGCAGTTCGAACGGGGTATTATCTTTCTTT.

The rearrangement joins TRBV4-1 to TRBJ1-2, with 9 bases aligning to TRBD1. This CDR3 comprises 18 residues. V dropped 2 bases and J dropped 3; count of bases not matched to a gene: 13. In germline, CDR1 is MGHRA, CDR2 YSYEKL. The CDR3: CASSQIVPGQGGDYGYTF. The CDR3 coding sequence is TGCGCCAGCAGCCAAATCGTCCCGGGACAGGGAGGTGACTATGGCTACACCTTC.

Concerning this clonotype: With a much larger clone just one base away, this may be a read error. V and J are TRBV30 and TRBJ2-2, with 8 bases aligning to TRBD2. The CDR3 length is 19 residues. Germline-derived CDR1 and CDR2 are GTSNPN and SVGIG (reference sequence). The CDR3, as DNA: TGTGCCTGGGGTGTATTTGTAGTGTTAGCGGGGAAGAACACCGGGGAGCTGTTTTTT. It encodes CAWGVFVVLAGKNTGELFF.

This clonotype has ten or more counts. The chain carries TRBV27 and TRBJ2-7; tentative D call: TRBD2 (6 bases). V lost 1 base and J lost 8, with 9 bases in between. CDR3 length equals 12 residues. Germline V lookup: CDR1 MNHEY, CDR2 SMNVEV (reference sequence). The CDR3 bases are TGTGCCAGCAGTTTATATGGGGGGAAGCAGTACTTC. Its protein product is CASSLYGGKQYF.

This clonotype was recorded a few times. The V call is TRBV19, the J call TRBJ2-3, with D perhaps matching TRBD2 (6 bases). Trimming pared 3 bases from V and 5 bases from J, leaving 12 bases between. The length of the CDR3 is 14 residues. CDR1 and CDR2 from the germline V gene are LNHDA and SQIVND (reference sequence). The CDR3 nucleotides are TGTGCCAGTAGTATGGCCAGGAGGGGAGATACGCAGTATTTT. It is translated as CASSMARRGDTQYF.

This clonotype was seen ten or more times. The V gene is TRBV11-3, the J gene TRBJ1-1; 7 nucleotides match TRBD1. The CDR3 runs to 14 residues. After removal of 5 bases from V and 1 base from J, the junction contained 4 bases not matched to a gene. CDR1 and CDR2 (germline): SGHNT, YENEEA. The CDR3 region has the DNA TGTGCCAGCAGCGGACGGACAGGGAACACTGAAGCTTTCTTT. Translating it yields CASSGRTGNTEAFF.

The chain has TRBV27 and TRBJ2-2; possible D gene TRBD1, 5 bases. From germline, CDR1 is MNHEY and CDR2 SMNVEV (reference sequence). The CDR3 loop spans 16 amino acids. Trimming removed 1 base from V and 3 bases from J, with 12 bases in between. CDR3 in DNA: TGTGCCAGCAGTTTATTTTGGGGCTCCGACACCGGGGAGCTGTTTTTT. This gives the protein CASSLFWGSDTGELFF.

In this sample, this clonotype turned up many times. The J gene is TRBJ1-1, the V gene TRBV3-1; TRBD1 might be the D (6 bases). Trimming took off 3 bases at V and 10 bases at J, with 18 bases between the two ends. The CDR3 runs to 14 residues. Germline CDR1 is LGHDT and CDR2 is YNNKEL (reference sequence). The CDR3 region has the DNA TGTGCCAGCAGCCACACCGACAGGCCCTGGGGAGCTTTCTTT. Protein: CASSHTDRPWGAFF.

This clonotype was counted ten times or more. The chain recombines TRBV18 with TRBJ2-7; D possibly corresponds to TRBD2 (5 bases). With 2 bases removed from V and 2 bases from J, the gap between germline ends came to 10 bases. This CDR3 has 14 amino acids. The germline V gene has CDR1 KGHSH and CDR2 LQKENI. The CDR3 is CASSPYSGTYEQYF. The CDR3 region has the DNA TGTGCCAGCTCACCATACAGCGGAACCTACGAGCAGTACTTC.

The rearrangement uses TRBV7-9 and TRBJ2-1; D ambiguous. With 0 bases removed from V and 5 bases from J, the gap between germline ends came to 11 bases. Germline V gives CDR1 SEHNR, CDR2 FQNEAQ (reference sequence). This CDR3 spans 15 amino acids. The CDR3 bases are TGTGCCAGCAGCTTAGCGTACCGCCGGGACAATGAGCAGTTCTTC. It encodes CASSLAYRRDNEQFF.

This clonotype was seen ten or more times. The chain couples TRBV11-2 to TRBJ2-1; D uncertain. This CDR3 contains 16 residues. Germline loops: CDR1 SGHAT, CDR2 FQNNGV. Between the trimmed V and J ends, which lost 1 base and 8 bases, there was a span of 18 bases. CDR3 protein: CASSLARLIVGDEQFF. The CDR3 region has the DNA TGTGCCAGCAGCTTAGCTCGGCTCATAGTCGGCGATGAGCAGTTCTTC.

The table lists this clonotype with many counts. The chain combines TRBV3-1 with TRBJ2-1; 15 bases align to TRBD2. V lost 4 bases, J lost 7 bases, and 8 bases stayed unmatched. Germline assignment: CDR1 LGHDT and CDR2 YNNKEL (reference sequence). This CDR3 is built from 17 residues. This chain's CDR3 is CASSLRTSGRALNEQFF. Here the CDR3 DNA reads TGTGCCAGCAGCCTGCGGACTAGCGGGAGGGCCTTGAATGAGCAGTTCTTC.